This T cell receptor (beta chain) appears in the sequencing data of a study of OX40 agonist ivuxolimab in advanced cancers. Study as a whole: Dose-escalation patients were diagnosed with hepatocellular carcinoma, melanoma, renal cell cancer or head and neck cancer. The mean age was 60 years, ranging from about 20 to 90, with around four fifths of participants male. Study results and limitations: Relatively little clonal expansion, among the lowest observed, appeared in partial responders at 0.1-3.0 mg/kg.

Trimming took off 3 bases at V and 4 bases at J, with 6 bases between the two ends. Germline V gene lookup returns CDR1 MNHNS and CDR2 SASEGT. The CDR3 contains 12 residues. This clone has only one observation. No antigen is known for it. Sequencing was performed with immunoSEQ multiplex PCR; in TCRdb, only in-frame clones are kept and a portion is missing. The data contain fewer than 20,000 clones, 90% to 95% of them seen just once; the ten biggest clones take up 6.5% to 8%. This clonotype originated in an adult with an advanced solid tumor such as melanoma, head and neck, liver or kidney cancer. The material was CD4+ or CD8+ T cells sorted from blood, obtained in a trial of the OX40 agonist ivuxolimab. This chain links TRBV6-1 with TRBJ1-2, with no clear D. The CDR3 nucleotides are TGTGCCAGCAGTGACGGGTTCTATGGCTACACCTTC. Encoded protein: CASSDGFYGYTF.